The subject of this entry is one TCR beta chain. Its antigen is undetermined. From the 5' RACE reads, TCRdb called clonotypes with MiXCR, one entry per CDR3 protein. The repertoire holds about 260,000 distinct CDR3 sequences, with roughly 16% as singletons. The sample originates from a study of T-cell memory formation after mild COVID-19. Points from the study as a whole: Second-wave clones that peaked on day 37 lacked confirmed SARS-CoV-2 specificity. Some clones that responded were present in memory (sampled pre-infection), which suggests cross-reactive memory joined. Contracting clones from day 15 to 85 showed balanced CD4/CD8; later expanders favored CD4+.

This clonotype was obtained from a man between 18 and 35 years old who had mild COVID-19 (a few samples of this study predate the infection). Cell type and time point are not known. Sequencing was carried out using PBMCs or a T cell subset sorted from them (not recorded which).

CDR3 region: CASSLQDSENIQYF. DNA for the CDR3: TGTGCCAGTAGTCTACAGGACAGTGAAAACATTCAGTACTTC. The V call is TRBV19, the J call TRBJ2-4; maybe TRBD1 (6 bases). V was trimmed by 5 bases and J by 5 bases, leaving 13 bases between them. CDR3 size: 14 residues. Germline loops: CDR1 LNHDA, CDR2 SQIVND (reference sequence).